The sequence of this T cell receptor (beta chain) was determined in a study of neoadjuvant anti-PD-1 for oral cavity cancer. Stated time point: after neoadjuvant nivolumab, at surgical resection. Stage II-IVA oral cavity squamous cell carcinoma was new and untreated by systemic or radiation therapy. Cohort: HPV-negative, locally advanced oral cavity squamous cell carcinoma patients. The CDR3 totals 13 residues. The V gene lost 0 bases and the J gene lost 4 bases, with 6 bases spanning the gap. Germline CDR1 SGDLS, CDR2 YYNGEE. Comment on this clone: The antigen is unknown.

Study results and limitations: Each response group had just a few patients in TCR analyses.

Most PBMC samples had 450 to 500 ng input DNA in six replicates. Clones were read by immunoSEQ multiplex PCR, and TCRdb kept only the in-frame ones, dropping some. The sample has approximately 68,000 clones, around 85% seen once; the top ten hold less than 3%. The chain combines TRBV9 with TRBJ2-3; D not certain. Sequences were derived from PBMCs, sampled after nivolumab (anti-PD-1) treatment. This clonotype originated in a person aged 40 to 85 with oral cavity squamous cell carcinoma. CDR3 sequence (DNA): TGTGCCAGCAGCGTAGTAGGTTCAGATACGCAGTATTTT. Residues: CASSVVGSDTQYF.